One sample yielded the 32 T cell receptor beta chains listed below, sequenced in a study of long-term antiretroviral therapy in people with HIV. Researchers ran immunoSEQ v3.0 at survey level. Assay used: immunoSEQ multiplex PCR; TCRdb lists only in-frame clones, some missing. The sample has 25,000 to 35,000 clones, around 93% seen once. The material was unsorted PBMCs, obtained approximately 7.1 years after starting antiretroviral therapy. The receptors come from a man aged 45 to 65 with HIV.

V is TRBV4-2 and J is TRBJ2-5; 14 bases are shared with TRBD2. The length of the CDR3 is 15 residues. Unmatched junction bases numbered 2, after V lost 4 bases and J lost 4 bases. Germline V gene sequence: CDR1 LGHNA, CDR2 YNFKEQ. CDR3 sequence: CASSPGLAGGETQYF. The CDR3 coding sequence is TGTGCCAGCAGCCCCGGACTAGCGGGGGGAGAGACCCAGTACTTC.

The J gene is TRBJ2-3, the V gene TRBV11-3; 8 bases match TRBD1. Per germline, CDR1 SGHNT and CDR2 YENEEA. Unmatched junction bases numbered 5, after V lost 1 base and J lost 5 bases. The CDR3 runs 15 residues. CDR3 nucleotides: TGTGCCAGCAGCTTAGGACAGGGGAAAGGAGATACGCAGTATTTT. Translation: CASSLGQGKGDTQYF.

The chain recombines TRBV7-9 with TRBJ2-2; TRBD1 agrees at 11 bases. Germline trimming cut 6 bases from V and 4 bases from J; bases unmatched to any gene: 4. The CDR3 loop spans 15 amino acids. The germline V gene encodes CDR1 SEHNR and CDR2 FQNEAQ (reference sequence). The CDR3 region has the DNA TGTGCCAGCAGGCCCGGGACAGGGGGCACCGGGGAGCTGTTTTTT. It translates to CASRPGTGGTGELFF.

This chain connects TRBV5-1 to TRBJ2-3; 10 positions match TRBD2. V lost 9 bases and J lost 4; bases outside the gene matches: 8. This CDR3 is built from 14 residues. Germline V CDR1 and CDR2: SGHRS, YFSETQ. The DNA of the CDR3 is TGCGCCACCTCCGGGACTAGCGTGGCAGATACGCAGTATTTT. Amino acid sequence: CATSGTSVADTQYF.

The V and J genes are TRBV10-3 and TRBJ2-3; no reliable D call. Germline loops: CDR1 ENHRY, CDR2 SYGVKD. V shed 7 bases and J shed 4 bases, with 6 bases lying between them. The CDR3 length is 11 residues. Here the CDR3 DNA reads TGTGCCATCACGCAATCAGATACGCAGTATTTT. Translating gives CAITQSDTQYF.

CDR3 in amino acids: CASSFRDYGYTF. CDR3 in DNA: TGTGCCAGCAGCTTCCGGGACTATGGCTACACCTTC. This chain connects TRBV11-3 to TRBJ1-2; D remains ambiguous. The CDR3 is 12 residues long. Trimming took off 3 bases at V and 3 bases at J, with 5 bases between the two ends. CDR1 and CDR2 (germline): SGHNT, YENEEA.

This CDR3 reads CASSVESAGIFTYTQYF. The CDR3 region has the DNA TGTGCCAGCAGCGTAGAGAGTGCCGGGATTTTCACCTATACGCAGTATTTT. The chain joins TRBV9 to TRBJ2-3; possibly TRBD2 for D (5 bases). This CDR3 is built from 17 residues. The germline V and J ends were trimmed by 0 bases and 7 bases, with 21 bases remaining between them. The V gene's germline CDR1 is SGDLS and CDR2 YYNGEE. Variable domain in full (rest from reference TRBV9 and TRBJ2-3): DSGVTQTPKHLITATGQRVTLRCSPRSGDLSVYWYQQSLDQGLQFLIQYYNGEERAKGNILERFSAQQFPDLHSELNLSSLELGDSALYFCASSVESAGIFTYTQYFGPGTRLTVL.

The V gene is TRBV5-8, the J gene TRBJ1-2; D gene unclear. The germline gives CDR1 SGHTS, CDR2 YDEGEE. The CDR3 extends over 13 amino acids. Trimming stripped 0 bases from V and 4 bases from J, with 7 bases between. CDR3 sequence reads: CASSLVAPYGYTF. CDR3 coding DNA: TGTGCCAGCAGCTTGGTTGCACCCTATGGCTACACCTTC.

The genes are TRBV30 and TRBJ2-3; 8 bases align to TRBD1. Germline V gene lookup returns CDR1 GTSNPN and CDR2 SVGIG (reference sequence). After removal of 5 bases from V and 1 base from J, the junction contained 8 bases not matched to a gene. The CDR3 is 15 residues long. CDR3: CAWGPGTGRTDTQYF. CDR3 DNA sequence: TGTGCCTGGGGTCCGGGGACAGGCCGCACAGATACGCAGTATTTT.

The V gene is TRBV6-1, the J gene TRBJ2-1, with 15 bases matching TRBD2. V trimming: 6 bases; J trimming: 10 bases; junction bases outside the gene matches: 7. The CDR3 length is 15 residues. CDR1 and CDR2 from the germline V gene are MNHNS and SASEGT. CDR3 DNA: TGTGCCAGCAGCAGGACTAGCGGGGGGGCTGGGGAGCAGTTCTTC. This sequence encodes CASSRTSGGAGEQFF.

V and J are TRBV30 and TRBJ1-4; no definite D call. CDR1 GTSNPN and CDR2 SVGIG come from the germline V gene (reference sequence). V was trimmed by 0 bases and J by 4 bases, leaving 9 bases between them. This CDR3 is 14 amino acids long. The CDR3 spells CAWSVPESNEKLFF. The DNA of the CDR3 is TGTGCCTGGAGTGTACCGGAAAGTAATGAAAAACTGTTTTTT. Full variable domain (rest looked up from reference TRBV30 and TRBJ1-4): SQTIHQWPATLVQPVGSPLSLECTVEGTSNPNLYWYRQAAGRGLQLLFYSVGIGQISSEVPQNLSASRPQDRQFILSSKKLLLSDSGFYLCAWSVPESNEKLFFGSGTQLSVL.

The chain couples TRBV6-4 to TRBJ2-6; 7 nucleotides line up with TRBD1. Germline lookup yields CDR1 MRHNA and CDR2 SNTAGT. The CDR3 contains 20 residues. V shed 0 bases, J shed 0 bases, and the junction held 11 bases outside the gene matches. The CDR3 coding sequence is TGTGCCAGCAGTGACTCTAAGGGGGCAGATGGGAGCTCTGGGGCCAACGTCCTGACTTTC. This codes for CASSDSKGADGSSGANVLTF.

The chain joins TRBV9 to TRBJ2-5; tentative D call: TRBD1 (6 bases). V gave up 0 bases and J gave up 3 bases, with 9 bases separating them. There are 14 residues in the CDR3. Germline V CDR1 and CDR2: SGDLS, YYNGEE. In DNA, the CDR3 is TGTGCCAGCAGCGTAGGTCAGGGGAAAGAGACCCAGTACTTC. Encoded protein: CASSVGQGKETQYF.

The rearrangement joins TRBV6-6 to TRBJ1-5; no definite D call. Trimming removed 6 bases from V and 0 bases from J, with 12 bases in between. The CDR3 covers 15 residues. The V gene's germline CDR1 is MNHNY and CDR2 SVGAGI (reference sequence). Here the CDR3 DNA reads TGTGCCAGCAGCCCTGACGGGAATAGCAATCAGCCCCAGCATTTT. It encodes CASSPDGNSNQPQHF.

This clone was recorded only once. The rearrangement joins TRBV9 to TRBJ1-1, with TRBD1 as a possible D gene (5 bases). Trimming removed 3 bases from V and 7 bases from J, with 10 bases in between. The CDR3 contains 12 residues. The germline V gene encodes CDR1 SGDLS and CDR2 YYNGEE. The CDR3 reads CASSAEGLEAFF. CDR3 DNA sequence: TGTGCCAGCAGCGCGGAGGGGCTTGAAGCTTTCTTT.

V and J are TRBV2 and TRBJ1-5, with no clear D. The CDR3 totals 13 residues. Germline V gene sequence: CDR1 SNHLY, CDR2 FYNNEI. Trimming pared 5 bases from V and 0 bases from J, leaving 5 bases between. In DNA form, the CDR3 reads TGTGCCAGCAGTTCCCATAGCAATCAGCCCCAGCATTTT. It is translated as CASSSHSNQPQHF.

The chain uses TRBV15 and TRBJ2-7; TRBD1 aligns across 10 bases. V lost 0 bases to trimming and J lost 6 bases; unmatched junction nucleotides: 8. There are 16 residues in the CDR3. CDR1 and CDR2 (germline): LNHNV, YYDKDF (reference sequence). Here the CDR3 DNA reads TGTGCCACCAGCAGAGATGTTTCAGGACAGGGGGTCGAGCAGTACTTC. Amino acid sequence: CATSRDVSGQGVEQYF.

This rearrangement joins TRBV5-1 to TRBJ1-4, with 7 bases lining up with TRBD1. V lost 3 bases, J lost 4 bases, and 9 bases stayed unmatched. This CDR3 spans 16 amino acids. Germline values: CDR1 SGHRS, CDR2 YFSETQ. The CDR3 loop reads CASSWSPGQINEKLFF. DNA of the CDR3: TGCGCCAGCAGCTGGAGTCCGGGACAGATTAATGAAAAACTGTTTTTT.

The V call is TRBV10-3, the J call TRBJ2-3, with D unresolved. CDR1 ENHRY and CDR2 SYGVKD come from the germline V gene. Trimming pared 3 bases from V and 1 base from J, leaving 11 bases between. This CDR3 comprises 15 residues. CDR3 DNA: TGTGCCATCAGTGAATCCGGATTCGGCACAGATACGCAGTATTTT. It is translated as CAISESGFGTDTQYF.

This chain joins TRBV9 and TRBJ2-2; 9 nucleotides agree with TRBD1. J was trimmed by 4 bases and V by 0 bases; bases with no gene match: 4. The CDR3 is 16 residues long. Germline CDR1 and CDR2: SGDLS and YYNGEE. CDR3 bases: TGTGCCAGCAGCGTAGCACGGACAGGGGTCACCGGGGAGCTGTTTTTT. It yields the protein CASSVARTGVTGELFF.

This CDR3 reads CASSLRAGARQGTQYF. The CDR3 DNA reads TGTGCCAGCAGTTTAAGGGCGGGGGCGAGGCAGGGTACGCAGTATTTT. The chain couples TRBV27 to TRBJ2-3; a possible D gene is TRBD2 (7 bases). The CDR3 sequence is 16 residues long. CDR1 and CDR2 (germline): MNHEY, SMNVEV (reference sequence). V was pared by 2 bases and J by 8 bases, with 20 bases between.

The chain joins TRBV6-5 to TRBJ2-7, with TRBD2 identical over 8 bases. The germline CDR1 and CDR2 sequences are MNHEY and SVGAGI. This CDR3 has 14 residues. The V gene end was trimmed by 8 bases and the J gene end by 3 bases; junction bases not matched to a gene: 9. The CDR3 loop reads CASAWAGGIYEQYF. CDR3 DNA: TGTGCCAGCGCCTGGGCGGGGGGTATCTACGAGCAGTACTTC.

The chain recombines TRBV29-1 with TRBJ2-7, with D unresolved. The CDR3 loop spans 14 amino acids. Deletions cut 0 bases from V and 0 bases from J, with 9 bases between. From germline, CDR1 is SQVTM and CDR2 ANQGSEA. The CDR3 DNA reads as TGCAGCGTTGAAGATACCAGGAACTCCTACGAGCAGTACTTC. Its translation: CSVEDTRNSYEQYF.

The V gene is TRBV2, the J gene TRBJ2-1, with 8 nucleotides matching TRBD2. CDR1 and CDR2 from the germline V gene are SNHLY and FYNNEI. The CDR3 is 15 amino acids. V dropped 4 bases and J dropped 6; count of bases not matched to a gene: 8. The CDR3 reads CASSAGGGPINEQFF. The CDR3 DNA is TGTGCCAGCAGTGCCGGGGGGGGGCCGATCAATGAGCAGTTCTTC. Together with reference TRBV2 and TRBJ2-1, the CDR3 gives the full variable domain: EPEVTQTPSHQVTQMGQEVILRCVPISNHLYFYWYRQILGQKVEFLVSFYNNEISEKSEIFDDQFSVERPDGSNFTLKIRSTKLEDSAMYFCASSAGGGPINEQFFGPGTRLTVL.

The chain is built from TRBV5-4 and TRBJ1-1; D unresolved. V was trimmed by 0 bases and J by 0 bases, leaving 9 bases between them. Germline values: CDR1 SGHNT, CDR2 YYREEE (reference sequence). The CDR3 is 15 residues long. The CDR3 sequence: CASSLEVGLNTEAFF. Written as DNA, the CDR3 is TGTGCCAGCAGCTTGGAAGTAGGTCTGAACACTGAAGCTTTCTTT.

The chain uses TRBV7-2 and TRBJ1-2; the D is unclear. V dropped 3 bases and J dropped 7 bases, with 9 bases sitting between them. The CDR3 has 12 amino acids. In germline, CDR1 is SGHTA, CDR2 FQGNSA. The CDR3 protein is CASSLFHPGYTF. CDR3 bases: TGTGCCAGCAGCTTGTTCCACCCTGGCTACACCTTC.

The chain joins TRBV5-1 to TRBJ2-3; D not certain. CDR1 is SGHRS, CDR2 YFSETQ, per germline. The V end lost 5 bases, the J end lost 1 base, and 14 bases lay between the germline ends. The CDR3 is made up of 15 amino acids. This CDR3 reads CASREEGMGTDTQYF. CDR3 DNA sequence: TGCGCCAGCAGAGAGGAAGGGATGGGCACAGATACGCAGTATTTT. Combining the CDR3 with reference TRBV5-1 and TRBJ2-3 gives the whole variable domain KAGVTQTPRYLIKTRGQQVTLSCSPISGHRSVSWYQQTPGQGLQFLFEYFSETQRNKGNFPGRFSGRQFSNSRSEMNVSTLELGDSALYLCASREEGMGTDTQYFGPGTRLTVL.

The chain uses TRBV30 and TRBJ2-7; possibly TRBD1 for D (6 bases). The CDR3 length is 13 residues. V lost 2 bases to trimming and J lost 2 bases, with 10 bases between them. The germline CDR1 and CDR2 sequences are GTSNPN and SVGIG (reference sequence). The CDR3 sequence is CAWSRDTTYEQYF. For the CDR3, the DNA is TGTGCCTGGAGTAGGGACACAACCTACGAGCAGTACTTC.

The V call is TRBV19, the J call TRBJ1-1; perhaps TRBD1 as D (6 bases). V lost 6 bases and J lost 1, with 12 bases in between. Germline loops: CDR1 LNHDA, CDR2 SQIVND (reference sequence). This CDR3 has 14 residues. CDR3 loop: CASRSQGQNTEAFF. The CDR3 coding sequence is TGTGCCAGTAGGTCACAGGGACAGAACACTGAAGCTTTCTTT.

The chain has TRBV27 and TRBJ1-6; 7 positions agree with TRBD1. This CDR3 has 14 amino acids. After removal of 6 bases from V and 8 bases from J, the junction contained 7 bases not matched to a gene. Germline CDR1 is MNHEY and CDR2 is SMNVEV (reference sequence). CDR3 nucleotides: TGTGCCAGCAGAGCAGGGGGTAGGGATTCACCCCTCCACTTT. Protein product: CASRAGGRDSPLHF.

This clone was observed once. The chain joins TRBV14 to TRBJ2-3; 12 positions match TRBD2. Trimming at V came to 2 bases and at J to 6 bases, leaving 3 bases not matched to a gene. CDR1 SGHDN and CDR2 FVKESK come from the germline V gene. CDR3 length: 15 residues. CDR3 sequence (DNA): TGTGCCAGCAGCCAACTAGCGGGGGGGCTGGATACGCAGTATTTT. It codes for CASSQLAGGLDTQYF.

This sequence joins TRBV28 and TRBJ1-2; the match to TRBD1 covers 12 bases. This CDR3 comprises 16 residues. The germline gives CDR1 MDHEN, CDR2 SYDVKM. Trimming cost V 3 bases and J 7 bases; bases outside gene matches: 9. CDR3 sequence reads: CASSFPRDRGHSGYTF. In nucleotides, the CDR3 is TGTGCCAGCAGTTTTCCCCGGGACAGGGGGCATAGTGGCTACACCTTC.